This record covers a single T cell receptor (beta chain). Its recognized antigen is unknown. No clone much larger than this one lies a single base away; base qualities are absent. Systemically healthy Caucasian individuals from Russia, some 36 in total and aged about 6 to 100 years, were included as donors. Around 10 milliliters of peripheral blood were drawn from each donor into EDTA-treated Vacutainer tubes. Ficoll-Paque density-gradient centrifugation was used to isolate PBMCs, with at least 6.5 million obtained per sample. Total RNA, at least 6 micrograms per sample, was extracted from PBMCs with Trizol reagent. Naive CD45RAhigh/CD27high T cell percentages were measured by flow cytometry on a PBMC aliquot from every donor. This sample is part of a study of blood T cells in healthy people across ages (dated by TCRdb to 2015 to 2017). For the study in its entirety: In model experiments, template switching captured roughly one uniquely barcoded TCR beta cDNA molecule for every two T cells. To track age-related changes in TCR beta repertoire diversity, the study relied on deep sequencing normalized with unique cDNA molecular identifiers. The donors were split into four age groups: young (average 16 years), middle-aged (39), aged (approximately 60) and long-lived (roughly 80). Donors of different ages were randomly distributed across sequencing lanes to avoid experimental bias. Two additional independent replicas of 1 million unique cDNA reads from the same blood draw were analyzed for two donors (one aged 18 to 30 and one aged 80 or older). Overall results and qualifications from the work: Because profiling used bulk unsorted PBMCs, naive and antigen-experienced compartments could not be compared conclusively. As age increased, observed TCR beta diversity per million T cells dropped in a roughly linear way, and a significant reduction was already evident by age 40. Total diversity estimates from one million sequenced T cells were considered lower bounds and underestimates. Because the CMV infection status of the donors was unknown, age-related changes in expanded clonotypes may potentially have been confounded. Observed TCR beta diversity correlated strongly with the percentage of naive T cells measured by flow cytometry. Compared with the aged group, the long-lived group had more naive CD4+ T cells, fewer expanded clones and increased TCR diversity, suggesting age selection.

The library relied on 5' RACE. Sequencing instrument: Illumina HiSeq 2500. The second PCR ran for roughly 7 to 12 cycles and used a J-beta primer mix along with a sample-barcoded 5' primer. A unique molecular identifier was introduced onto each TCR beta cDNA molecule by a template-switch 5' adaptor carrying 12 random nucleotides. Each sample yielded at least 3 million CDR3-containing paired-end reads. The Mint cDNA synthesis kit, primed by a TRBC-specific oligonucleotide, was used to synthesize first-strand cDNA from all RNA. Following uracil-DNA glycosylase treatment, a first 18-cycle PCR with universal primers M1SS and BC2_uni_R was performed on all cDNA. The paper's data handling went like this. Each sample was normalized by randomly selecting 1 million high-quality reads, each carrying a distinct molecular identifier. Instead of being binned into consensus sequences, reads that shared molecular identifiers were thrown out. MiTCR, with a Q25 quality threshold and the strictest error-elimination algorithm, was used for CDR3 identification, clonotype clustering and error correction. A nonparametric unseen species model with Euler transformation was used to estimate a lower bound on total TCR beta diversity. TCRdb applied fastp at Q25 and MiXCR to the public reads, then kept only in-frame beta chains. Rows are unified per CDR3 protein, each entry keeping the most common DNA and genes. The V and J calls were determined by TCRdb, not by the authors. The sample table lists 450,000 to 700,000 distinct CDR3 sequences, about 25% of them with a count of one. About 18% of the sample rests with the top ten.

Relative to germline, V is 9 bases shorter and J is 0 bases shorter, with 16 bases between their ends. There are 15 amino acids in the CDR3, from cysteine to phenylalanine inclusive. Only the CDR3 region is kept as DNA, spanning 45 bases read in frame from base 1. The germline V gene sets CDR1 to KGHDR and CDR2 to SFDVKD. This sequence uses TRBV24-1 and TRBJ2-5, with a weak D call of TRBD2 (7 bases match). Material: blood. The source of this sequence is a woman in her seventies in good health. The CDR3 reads CATGTGGAYQETQYF. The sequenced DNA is TGTGCCACCGGAACGGGGGGCGCGTACCAAGAGACCCAGTACTTC.